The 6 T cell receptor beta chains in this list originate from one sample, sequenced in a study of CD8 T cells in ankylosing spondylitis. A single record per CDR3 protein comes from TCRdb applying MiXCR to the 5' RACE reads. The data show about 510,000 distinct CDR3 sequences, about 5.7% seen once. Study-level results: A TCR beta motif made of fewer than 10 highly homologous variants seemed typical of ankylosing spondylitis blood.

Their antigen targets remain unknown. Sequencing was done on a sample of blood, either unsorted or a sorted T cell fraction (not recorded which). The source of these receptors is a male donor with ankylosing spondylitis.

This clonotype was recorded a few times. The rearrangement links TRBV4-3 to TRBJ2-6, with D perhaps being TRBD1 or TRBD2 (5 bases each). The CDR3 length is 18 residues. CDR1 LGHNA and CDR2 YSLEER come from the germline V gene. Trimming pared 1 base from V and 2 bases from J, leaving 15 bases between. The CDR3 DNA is TGCGCCAGCAGCCAAGCCGCCTGGTGGGGGACTGGGGCCAACGTCCTGACTTTC. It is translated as CASSQAAWWGTGANVLTF.

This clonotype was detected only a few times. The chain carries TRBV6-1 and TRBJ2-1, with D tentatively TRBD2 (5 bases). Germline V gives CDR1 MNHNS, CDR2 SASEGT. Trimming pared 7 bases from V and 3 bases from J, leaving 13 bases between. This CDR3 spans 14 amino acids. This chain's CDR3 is CASMDSGGYNEQFF. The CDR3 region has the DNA TGTGCCAGCATGGACTCCGGAGGCTACAATGAGCAGTTCTTC.

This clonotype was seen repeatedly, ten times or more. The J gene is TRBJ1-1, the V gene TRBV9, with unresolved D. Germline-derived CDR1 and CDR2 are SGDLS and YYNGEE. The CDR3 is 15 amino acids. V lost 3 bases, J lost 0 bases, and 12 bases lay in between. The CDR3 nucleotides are TGTGCCAGCAGCGACTGGGGAGGAGTGAACACTGAAGCTTTCTTT. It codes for CASSDWGGVNTEAFF.

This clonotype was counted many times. The DNA for the CDR3 is TGCGCCAGCAGCTTCGGTTACACCACAGATACGCAGTATTTT. Protein: CASSFGYTTDTQYF. The chain employs TRBV5-1 and TRBJ2-3; D is ambiguous. The germline V and J ends were trimmed by 2 bases and 2 bases, with 9 bases remaining between them. The V gene's germline CDR1 is SGHRS and CDR2 YFSETQ. The CDR3 length is 14 residues.

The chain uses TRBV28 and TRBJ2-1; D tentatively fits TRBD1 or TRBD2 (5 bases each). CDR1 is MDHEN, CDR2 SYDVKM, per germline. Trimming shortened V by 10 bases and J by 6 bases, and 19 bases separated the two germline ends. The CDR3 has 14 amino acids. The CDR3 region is CAMGPGSPCNEQFF. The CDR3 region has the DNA TGTGCCATGGGCCCAGGGAGCCCCTGCAATGAGCAGTTCTTC.

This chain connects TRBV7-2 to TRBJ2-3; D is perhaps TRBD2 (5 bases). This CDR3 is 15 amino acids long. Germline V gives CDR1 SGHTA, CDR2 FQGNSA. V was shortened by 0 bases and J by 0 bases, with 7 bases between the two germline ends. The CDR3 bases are TGTGCCAGCAGCTTAGCGGGGAGTAGCACAGATACGCAGTATTTT. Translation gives CASSLAGSSTDTQYF.